This T cell receptor beta chain is drawn from a study of long-term antiretroviral therapy in people with HIV. On the study more broadly: The 2015 immediate-ART recommendation came about a decade after the earliest samples.

Researchers ran immunoSEQ v3.0 at survey level. This table comes from immunoSEQ multiplex PCR, and its TCRdb copy is limited to in-frame clones, with some not included. Here the sample spans about 29,000 clones, less than 90% being singletons. Germline assignment: CDR1 SGHTA and CDR2 FQGTGA. The V end was cut by 5 bases, the J end by 0 bases, with 14 bases between. The CDR3 runs 16 residues. Study findings and constraints: HIV repertoires had narrower CDR3 length ranges than controls. No data were available on ART adherence, viral resistance or therapy changes.

Comments on this clone: Its antigen is undetermined.

The V gene is TRBV7-3, the J gene TRBJ2-4; TRBD2 might be the D (6 bases). The sequence was collected from a man between 45 and 60 years old with HIV. Specimen: unsorted PBMCs, collected roughly 5 years before starting antiretroviral therapy. The DNA for the CDR3 is TGTGCCAGCAGCCCCGCGGGGTCCCAAGCCAAAAACATTCAGTACTTC. Translation gives CASSPAGSQAKNIQYF.